The 8 T cell receptor beta chains presented below share a single source sample, sequenced in a study of T cells after yellow fever vaccination. TCRdb reprocessed the 5' RACE reads via MiXCR and lists one record per CDR3 protein. This table holds around 530,000 distinct CDR3 sequences, about a sixth found once. Sequenced material: PBMCs, taken 5 to 6 days after the first yellow fever vaccination. All receptors derive from a man aged 18-30 years who received the YFV17D yellow fever vaccine.

This clonotype has a count of ten or more. This CDR3 is CASSPGGQGNTGELFF. CDR3 DNA: TGTGCCAGCAGCCCCGGGGGACAGGGAAACACCGGGGAGCTGTTTTTT. V usage is TRBV7-3 and J usage is TRBJ2-2; 9 positions match TRBD1. Germline assignment: CDR1 SGHTA and CDR2 FQGTGA. V trimming: 5 bases; J trimming: 2 bases; junction bases outside the gene matches: 6. This CDR3 comprises 16 residues.

The genes are TRBV20-1 and TRBJ2-3; 10 bases line up with TRBD2. CDR3 length: 14 residues. Per germline, CDR1 DFQATT and CDR2 SNEGSKA (reference sequence). V was pared by 5 bases and J by 4 bases, with 6 bases of the junction left unmatched. This CDR3 is CSAPLAGASDTQYF. DNA of the CDR3: TGCAGTGCTCCCCTAGCGGGGGCCTCAGATACGCAGTATTTT.

This clonotype was found a few times. Given a much more abundant clone one base away, this may be a read error. The rearrangement uses TRBV7-9 and TRBJ2-7; D call uncertain. V lost 6 bases, J lost 1 base, and 10 bases lay in between. Looked up from germline, CDR1 is SEHNR and CDR2 is FQNEAQ (reference sequence). The CDR3 is 13 residues long. CDR3 nucleotide sequence: TGTGCCAGCAGTTCGACCCAGTCCTACGAGCAGTACTTC. It translates to CASSSTQSYEQYF.

This clonotype has more than one count but fewer than ten. The rearrangement joins TRBV6-2 or TRBV6-3 to TRBJ2-7; no firm D call. Germline CDR1 and CDR2: MNHEY and SVGEGT. Trimming removed 2 bases from V and 3 bases from J, with 11 bases in between. The CDR3 length is 14 residues. In DNA form, the CDR3 reads TGTGCCAGCAGTTACACCGCCCTATTCTACGAGCAGTACTTC. Protein sequence: CASSYTALFYEQYF.

This rearrangement joins TRBV5-5 to TRBJ1-4, with D perhaps TRBD1 (5 bases). V lost 6 bases and J 1 base, leaving 10 bases between the germline ends. Germline CDR1 is SGHKS and CDR2 is YYEKEE (reference sequence). The CDR3 runs to 14 residues. The CDR3 region is CASTLRGTNEKLFF. CDR3 in DNA: TGTGCCAGCACATTAAGGGGAACTAATGAAAAACTGTTTTTT.

This clonotype turned up a few times. The DNA for the CDR3 is TGTGCCAGCAGCAGGCAGGGCCGGACTAGCGGAGAGACCCAGTACTTC. It translates to CASSRQGRTSGETQYF. V is TRBV21-1 and J is TRBJ2-5; the listed D gene, TRBD2, was not tested against the DNA. TRBV21-1 is a recognized pseudogene. The CDR3 loop spans 16 amino acids.

This clonotype was seen a handful of times. The V gene is TRBV11-2, the J gene TRBJ2-7; 7 bases map to TRBD2. CDR1 and CDR2 from the germline V gene are SGHAT and FQNNGV. After removal of 0 bases from V and 3 bases from J, the junction contained 5 bases not matched to a gene. This CDR3 has 15 amino acids. The CDR3 bases are TGTGCCAGCAGCTTAGATCGGGGGGTCGGCTACGAGCAGTACTTC. Translating it yields CASSLDRGVGYEQYF.

This clonotype was detected only a few times. V usage is TRBV2 and J usage is TRBJ2-2, with TRBD1 matching over 8 bases. Germline loops: CDR1 SNHLY, CDR2 FYNNEI. V was clipped by 7 bases and J by 2 bases; unmatched bases: 3. The length of the CDR3 is 14 residues. CDR3 loop: CASKDRANTGELFF. For the CDR3, the DNA is TGTGCCAGCAAGGACAGGGCCAACACCGGGGAGCTGTTTTTT. Drawing the rest from reference TRBV2 and TRBJ2-2, the complete variable domain is EPEVTQTPSHQVTQMGQEVILRCVPISNHLYFYWYRQILGQKVEFLVSFYNNEISEKSEIFDDQFSVERPDGSNFTLKIRSTKLEDSAMYFCASKDRANTGELFFGEGSRLTVL.